Here is one TCR beta chain with its context. This clone was observed at least ten times. Its cognate antigen has yet to be identified. Base quality data are lacking; no much larger clone is found one base away. The data were obtained in a study of T cells after posttransplantation cyclophosphamide (dated by TCRdb to 2016 to 2018). Regarding the complete study: The study tracked T cell repertoire reconstitution by TRB sequencing after myeloablative bone marrow transplantation using posttransplantation cyclophosphamide as GVHD prophylaxis. Samples from some 40 PTCy-treated patients, along with samples from some 16 of their related bone marrow donors, underwent antigen receptor sequencing. TRB sequencing was performed on blood from all 35 or so PTCy patients with 1-year posttransplant specimens. In 3 patients, TRB sequencing was also performed on up to 3 more blood samples taken 2 to 5.2 years after transplant, and in several patients, pretransplant blood was also TRB-sequenced. TRA and TRB clonality were tightly correlated in 9 samples, so subsequent TCR analyses focused on TRB only. Public TRB sequences were queried against a database of over 3,500 sequences associated with responses to pathogens, tumor antigens, self-antigens and alloantigens.

The label giving this sample's time point can be read as: posttransplant day relative to BM transplant. The sample's treatment or condition, from its label and the paper: high-dose cyclophosphamide on days +3 and +4 as single-agent GVHD prophylaxis. PTCy patients received busulfan and fludarabine conditioning, a related or unrelated marrow graft, and cyclophosphamide on days +3 and +4. PTCy-treated patients were drawn from a prospective multi-institutional clinical trial. Mononuclear cells from peripheral blood and bone marrow were separated by Ficoll-Hypaque density centrifugation and then cryopreserved. Between the V and J ends, shortened by 2 bases and 4 bases respectively, the junction contains 9 bases. In the germline V gene, CDR1 corresponds to MDHEN and CDR2 to SYDVKM. From the cysteine through the phenylalanine, the CDR3 covers 14 amino acids. The read is trimmed to its CDR3 DNA, 42 bases read in frame from base 1.

TRB sequencing used genomic DNA with the immunoSEQ assay at survey resolution or the hsTCRB kit. The published analysis was carried out like this. The immunoSEQ software was used for initial read processing, and the LymphoSeq R package was used for repertoire analyses. For each TRB dataset, clonality was calculated as 1 minus normalized Shannon entropy, and the Gini coefficient was computed as well. Phenotypes of unsorted samples were inferred by mapping TRB sequences from sorted subsets of the recipient or donor onto the same recipient's unsorted samples. Held by TCRdb, this immuneACCESS table contains in-frame sequences only and omits some clones. Under half of the omission traces to an unresolved V gene where checked; the cause of the rest is unknown. The V and J calls and clone size are taken from that table; D and trimming were inferred from the DNA. This sample was tabulated with 15,000 or so clones, among which there are no singletons. The ten most abundant clones make up around 26% of the sample.

Overall results and qualifications from the work: The TRB repertoires of T cells infiltrating skin or GI tract showed only limited overlap with the TRB repertoires of T cells in blood. Across roughly 45 patients, recipient CMV seropositivity and CMV reactivation were highly associated with TRB clonality; PTCy diversity was similar to CNI/methotrexate controls. Donor-recipient similarity was low at 1-2 months but increased during the first year, and donor CD8+ memory clones often dominated later blood repertoires.

The input for sequencing was PBMCs, taken after allogeneic stem cell transplant with posttransplant cyclophosphamide. This sequence was found in a female patient between 40 and 50 years old who received an allogeneic stem cell transplant from an unrelated donor, was CMV-positive, and had acute GVHD only. After a transplant, the graft donor may have provided part of the T cells. The rearrangement combines TRBV28 with TRBJ1-5, and possibly TRBD1, on 6 matching bases. The nucleotide sequence reads TGTGCCAGCAGTTTAGGACAGATGAATCAGCCCCAGCATTTT. This yields the protein CASSLGQMNQPQHF.